The rows below give T cell receptor beta chains drawn from one sample of a study of a mutant IDH1 vaccine in newly diagnosed glioma. The repertoire was sequenced with immunoSEQ multiplex PCR; TCRdb's copy has only in-frame clones and lacks some. The table lists 57,000 or so clones, more than 80% of them singletons. Their target antigens are unknown. Sequenced here: PBMCs, sampled from a glioma patient whose treatment included an IDH1 peptide vaccine. Every receptor here comes from a man aged 30-40 years with glioma. Both conserved end residues are trimmed from each CDR3.

TRBV6-5 | AVGVDSTYEQY
TRBV2 | ASSQGGDGYT
TRBV18 | ASSPSIIGQGNTEAF
TRBV9 | ASSVVGMNTEAF
TRBV6-1 | ASSAGPYNSPLH
TRBV7-9 | ASSFKGQRSTNEKLF
TRBV2 | ASTMGYSGNTIY
TRBV5-4 | ASSFREGEQF
TRBV11-1 | ASSFAAAPGGETQY
TRBV25-1 | ASTPQGESTEAF
TRBV18 | ASSPGFGVEGNIQY
TRBV18 | ASSPLSSNTEAF
TRBV27 | ASSRASGGTDTQY
TRBV7-8 | ASSLSSPGFADTQY
TRBV14 | ASSPKEGASRTQY
TRBV2 | ASSEETTGLGYNSPLH